A selection of T cell receptor beta chains follows, all from one sample in a study of cytomegalovirus exposure and HLA in healthy donors. Method: immunoSEQ multiplex PCR; TCRdb's copy keeps in-frame clones and lacks some. The data hold some 170,000 clones, with around 86% observed a single time. What was sequenced was PBMCs. Source of these receptors: a man younger than 35 in good health and CMV-seropositive. The CDR3 runs from the conserved cysteine through the conserved F or W. Each record gives: J gene, V gene, D gene, CDR3 length, clone size, CDR3 protein, CDR3 DNA. The D gene is left open where the match is weak. Clone size is given for some rows only: seen once, a few or many times, or a class if the clone is expanded.

TRBJ2-5 | TRBV7-6 | . | 14 | . | CASSFGGALETQYF | TGTGCCAGCAGCTTTGGTGGGGCCCTTGAGACCCAGTACTTC
TRBJ2-1 | TRBV2 | TRBD2 | 15 | . | CASSPRAGGDNEQFF | TGTGCCAGCAGCCCGAGGGCGGGAGGAGACAATGAGCAGTTCTTC
TRBJ2-1 | TRBV9 | . | 11 | few | CASSITGTQFF | TGTGCCAGCAGCATTACCGGGACACAGTTCTTC
TRBJ2-5 | TRBV28 | TRBD1 | 13 | once | CATLTGQEETQYF | TGTGCCACCCTGACAGGGCAGGAGGAGACCCAGTACTTC
TRBJ2-7 | TRBV5-4 | . | 15 | . | CASSLGRRRPNEQYF | TGTGCCAGCAGCTTGGGTCGGAGGCGCCCCAACGAGCAGTACTTC
TRBJ2-1 | TRBV5-1 | TRBD2 | 15 | . | CASSRGLVGYNEQFF | TGCGCCAGCAGCCGGGGACTAGTGGGATACAATGAGCAGTTCTTC
TRBJ1-5 | TRBV18 | . | 13 | . | CASSLGNNQPQHF | TGTGCCAGCTCGCTTGGCAACAATCAGCCCCAGCATTTT
TRBJ2-3 | TRBV9 | . | 11 | . | CASSGTEGQYF | TGTGCCAGCAGCGGGACCGAGGGGCAGTATTTT
TRBJ1-1 | TRBV30 | . | 12 | few | CALRREGTEAFF | TGTGCCTTGAGGAGGGAGGGCACTGAAGCTTTCTTT
TRBJ1-2 | TRBV7-9 | . | 15 | . | CASSPHRAPADGYTF | TGTGCCAGCAGCCCCCACAGGGCCCCGGCCGACGGCTACACCTTC
TRBJ2-2 | TRBV2 | TRBD1 | 14 | . | CASRDRGFTGELFF | TGTGCCAGCAGGGACAGGGGGTTTACCGGGGAGCTGTTTTTT
TRBJ2-2 | TRBV4-3 | . | 14 | once | CASSQDSSTGELFF | TGCGCCAGCAGCCAAGATTCGAGCACCGGGGAGCTGTTTTTT
TRBJ2-3 | TRBV5-4 | . | 14 | . | CASSSRQGTDTQYF | TGTGCCAGCAGCTCCAGACAGGGCACAGATACGCAGTATTTT
TRBJ2-2 | TRBV6-6 | . | 16 | . | CASSQGGLGSTGELFF | TGTGCCAGCAGCCAGGGGGGCTTAGGGTCCACCGGGGAGCTGTTTTTT
TRBJ1-1 | TRBV7-9 | TRBD1 | 16 | . | CASSYTGAPLNTEAFF | TGTGCCAGCAGCTACACAGGGGCCCCATTGAACACTGAAGCTTTCTTT
TRBJ1-5 | TRBV28 | . | 14 | . | CASSNTGGNQPQHF | TGTGCCAGCAGTAATACAGGAGGCAATCAGCCCCAGCATTTT
TRBJ2-1 | TRBV4-3 | TRBD2 | 16 | . | CASSQDRSGSHNEQFF | TGCGCCAGCAGCCAAGATAGGAGCGGGAGCCACAATGAGCAGTTCTTC
TRBJ1-4 | TRBV6-1 | . | 12 | . | CASSEHSEKLFF | TGTGCCAGCAGTGAACATTCTGAAAAACTGTTTTTT
TRBJ2-5 | TRBV11-2 | . | 15 | . | CASSLVWGVQETQYF | TGTGCCAGCAGCTTAGTATGGGGAGTCCAAGAGACCCAGTACTTC
TRBJ1-2 | TRBV18 | TRBD1 | 15 | . | CASSPPGQGARGYTF | TGTGCCAGCTCACCTCCGGGACAGGGGGCGCGCGGCTACACCTTC
TRBJ2-7 | TRBV19 | . | 11 | . | CATTTAYEQYF | TGTGCCACCACGACAGCCTACGAGCAGTACTTC
TRBJ2-3 | TRBV5-1 | TRBD2 | 16 | . | CASSLEAGGGTDTQYF | TGCGCCAGCAGCTTGGAAGCGGGAGGTGGCACAGATACGCAGTATTTT
TRBJ1-1 | TRBV7-2 | . | 14 | . | CASSPTPDYTEAFF | TGTGCCAGCAGCCCGACACCGGACTACACTGAAGCTTTCTTT
TRBJ2-3 | TRBV18 | . | 15 | . | CASSPTYGDSDTQYF | TGTGCCAGCTCACCAACCTACGGGGATTCAGATACGCAGTATTTT
TRBJ1-2 | TRBV29-1 | TRBD1 | 13 | . | CSIEGAGVEGYTF | TGCAGCATCGAGGGGGCTGGGGTTGAAGGCTACACCTTC
TRBJ2-1 | TRBV5-1 | TRBD1 | 14 | . | CASSWTGFSDEQFF | TGCGCCAGCAGCTGGACAGGGTTCTCTGATGAGCAGTTCTTC
TRBJ1-2 | TRBV25-1 | . | 13 | few | CASSEQAEYGYTF | TGTGCCAGCAGTGAACAGGCCGAATATGGCTACACCTTC